The 28 T cell receptor beta chains given below trace back to one sample, sequenced in a study of blood T cell repertoires in COVID-19. TCRdb's copy holds only in-frame clones and misses some; the assay was immunoSEQ multiplex PCR. Here the sample spans tens of thousands of clones, 70% to 90% being singletons. Sequenced: peripheral blood. The receptors come from a woman of 80 years or more with acute or convalescent COVID-19.

The CDR3 sequence is CASSVQGPKLPPPTQYF. The CDR3 DNA reads as TGTGCCAGCAGCGTCCAGGGGCCGAAACTTCCTCCTCCAACGCAGTATTTT. This chain uses TRBV9 with TRBJ2-3, with a weak D call TRBD1 (6 bases). This CDR3 has 17 residues. CDR1 and CDR2 (germline): SGDLS, YYNGEE. V lost 2 bases to trimming and J lost 9 bases, with 25 bases between them.

The V gene is TRBV2, the J gene TRBJ2-1; 8 nucleotides align to TRBD2. There are 14 residues in the CDR3. The trim removed 7 bases at V and 10 bases at J, leaving 12 bases unmatched. The germline V gene has CDR1 SNHLY and CDR2 FYNNEI. The DNA for the CDR3 is TGTGCCAGCACTGGGGGACTAGGAGGTTTAGAGCAGTTCTTC. The encoded protein is CASTGGLGGLEQFF.

CDR3 sequence reads: CASSPGGPNTEAFF. The CDR3 coding sequence is TGTGCCAGCAGCCCCGGAGGTCCTAACACTGAAGCTTTCTTT. V is TRBV7-9 and J is TRBJ1-1; D call uncertain. The CDR3 spans 14 residues. Germline CDR1 and CDR2: SEHNR and FQNEAQ (reference sequence). V dropped 5 bases and J dropped 2 bases, with 12 bases sitting between them.

This chain joins TRBV4-1 and TRBJ1-2, with D unresolved. CDR3 length: 15 amino acids. V lost 1 base and J 3 bases, leaving 12 bases between the germline ends. Looked up from germline, CDR1 is MGHRA and CDR2 is YSYEKL. CDR3 sequence reads: CASSQGAEVDYGYTF. Here the CDR3 DNA reads TGCGCCAGCAGCCAAGGCGCGGAGGTCGACTATGGCTACACCTTC.

The rearrangement uses TRBV28 and TRBJ1-6, with D uncertain. Trimming pared 4 bases from V and 11 bases from J, leaving 9 bases between. This CDR3 comprises 12 residues. Germline assignment: CDR1 MDHEN and CDR2 SYDVKM. CDR3 loop: CASSWRATPLHF. The DNA of the CDR3 is TGTGCCAGCAGTTGGCGGGCTACACCCCTCCACTTT.

The chain joins TRBV7-2 to TRBJ2-1; weak D call: TRBD2 (6 bases). Per germline, CDR1 SGHTA and CDR2 FQGNSA. Trimming pared 7 bases from V and 4 bases from J, leaving 14 bases between. CDR3 length: 14 residues. This CDR3 is CASTTGAPYNEQFF. CDR3 nucleotide sequence: TGTGCCAGCACCACGGGAGCCCCGTACAATGAGCAGTTCTTC.

This CDR3 is CAWSTRTGANTGELFF. The CDR3 coding sequence is TGTGCCTGGAGTACCAGGACAGGGGCGAACACCGGGGAGCTGTTTTTT. The chain couples TRBV30 to TRBJ2-2, with 9 positions matching TRBD1. The CDR3 contains 16 residues. J gave up 0 bases and V 2 bases, and 4 bases lay outside the gene matches. Germline values: CDR1 GTSNPN, CDR2 SVGIG (reference sequence).

The V and J genes are TRBV30 and TRBJ1-2, with 9 bases that match TRBD1. V shed 7 bases and J 7 bases; nucleotides not matched to a gene: 7. The CDR3 is 12 amino acids. Looked up from germline, CDR1 is GTSNPN and CDR2 is SVGIG (reference sequence). In DNA, the CDR3 is TGTGCCTCCACGACAGGGGGTGTTGGCTACACCTTC. This codes for CASTTGGVGYTF.

The rearrangement joins TRBV9 to TRBJ1-1, with a tentative D call TRBD1 (5 bases). Trimming cost V 4 bases and J 0 bases, with 13 bases left between them. Germline values: CDR1 SGDLS, CDR2 YYNGEE. This CDR3 is 15 amino acids long. This CDR3 reads CASSLGGSVNTEAFF. The CDR3 DNA sequence: TGTGCCAGCAGCTTGGGGGGGTCTGTGAACACTGAAGCTTTCTTT.

The rearrangement joins TRBV6-5 to TRBJ2-7; weak D call: TRBD1 (5 bases). Trimming shortened V by 4 bases and J by 6 bases, and 13 bases separated the two germline ends. Germline V gene sequence: CDR1 MNHEY, CDR2 SVGAGI. The CDR3 length is 13 residues. The CDR3 loop reads CASSFRGIGEQYF. DNA of the CDR3: TGTGCCAGCAGTTTTAGGGGAATCGGCGAGCAGTACTTC.

The chain carries TRBV7-8 and TRBJ2-7, with D perhaps TRBD1 (5 bases). Germline CDR1 is SGHVS and CDR2 is FQNEAQ. The CDR3 length is 14 residues. V lost 11 bases, J lost 2 bases, and 19 bases lay in between. The CDR3: CAVSQLGRAYEQYF. The CDR3 nucleotides are TGTGCCGTCAGCCAATTGGGCAGGGCCTACGAGCAGTACTTC.

The chain carries TRBV6-5 and TRBJ1-1; tentative D call: TRBD1 (5 bases). The germline gives CDR1 MNHEY, CDR2 SVGAGI. The length of the CDR3 is 13 residues. With 2 bases removed from V and 5 bases from J, the gap between germline ends came to 9 bases. The CDR3 coding sequence is TGTGCCAGCAGTTACAATAGGGGAACTGAAGCTTTCTTT. Protein sequence: CASSYNRGTEAFF.

The sample holds a few counts of this clone. The chain links TRBV15 to TRBJ1-1; no reliable D call. There are 15 residues in the CDR3. V lost 1 base, J lost 1 base, and 10 bases lay in between. CDR1 and CDR2 (germline): LNHNV, YYDKDF (reference sequence). In nucleotides, the CDR3 is TGTGCCACCAGCAGAGCCGGAGGTTCGAACACTGAAGCTTTCTTT. It specifies CATSRAGGSNTEAFF.

The chain couples TRBV14 to TRBJ1-2, with 8 nucleotides matching TRBD1. The CDR3 contains 12 residues. The V segment lost 7 bases and the J segment 5 bases; nucleotides outside the gene matches: 3. Germline assignment: CDR1 SGHDN and CDR2 FVKESK. This chain's CDR3 is CASTDRGYGYTF. CDR3 nucleotides: TGTGCCAGCACCGACAGGGGTTATGGCTACACCTTC. Drawing the rest from reference TRBV14 and TRBJ1-2, the complete variable domain is EAGVTQFPSHSVIEKGQTVTLRCDPISGHDNLYWYRRVMGKEIKFLLHFVKESKQDESGMPNNRFLAERTGGTYSTLKVQPAELEDSGVYFCASTDRGYGYTFGSGTRLTVV.

The genes are TRBV5-1 and TRBJ2-1, with 8 bases identical to TRBD1. V gave up 4 bases and J gave up 5 bases; unmatched junction bases: 8. Germline values: CDR1 SGHRS, CDR2 YFSETQ. The CDR3 loop spans 15 amino acids. CDR3: CASSRGPGGDNEQFF. CDR3 in DNA: TGCGCCAGCAGCCGCGGGCCAGGGGGCGACAATGAGCAGTTCTTC.

The chain employs TRBV6-2 or TRBV6-3 and TRBJ2-5, with 8 bases matching TRBD2. V lost 2 bases to trimming and J lost 2 bases; unmatched junction nucleotides: 4. CDR1 is MNHEY and CDR2 is SVGEGT in the germline V gene. The CDR3 loop spans 15 amino acids. The CDR3 bases are TGTGCCAGCAGTTACCAGGCGGGGGGACAAGAGACCCAGTACTTC. It translates to CASSYQAGGQETQYF.

The chain recombines TRBV5-1 with TRBJ2-1, with 9 bases that match TRBD2. Germline CDR1 SGHRS, CDR2 YFSETQ. Losses at the gene ends were 3 bases for V and 7 bases for J; bases not matched to a gene: 20. CDR3 length: 19 residues. The CDR3 bases are TGCGCCAGCAGCTCCCCACTTGGCGGGGGGGCTCGAGGACTGAATGAGCAGTTCTTC. Its protein is CASSSPLGGGARGLNEQFF. The complete variable domain, with remaining parts taken from reference TRBV5-1 and TRBJ2-1, reads KAGVTQTPRYLIKTRGQQVTLSCSPISGHRSVSWYQQTPGQGLQFLFEYFSETQRNKGNFPGRFSGRQFSNSRSEMNVSTLELGDSALYLCASSSPLGGGARGLNEQFFGPGTRLTVL.

The rearrangement uses TRBV6-5 and TRBJ1-2; TRBD1 agrees at 8 bases. From germline, CDR1 is MNHEY and CDR2 SVGAGI. The CDR3 spans 14 residues. Germline trimming cut 5 bases from V and 3 bases from J; bases unmatched to any gene: 5. CDR3 in amino acids: CASSRTGSHYGYTF. In nucleotides, the CDR3 is TGTGCCAGCAGTCGGACAGGGTCTCACTATGGCTACACCTTC.

This clone was counted only a few times. The gene calls are TRBV6-2 or TRBV6-3 and TRBJ2-7; TRBD2 matches at 8 bases. From germline, CDR1 is MNHEY and CDR2 SVGEGT. There are 14 residues in the CDR3. Germline trimming cut 5 bases from V and 2 bases from J; bases unmatched to any gene: 5. CDR3 sequence (DNA): TGTGCCAGCAGTATTAGCGGGACTACCTACGAGCAGTACTTC. Residues: CASSISGTTYEQYF.

The rearrangement joins TRBV4-1 to TRBJ1-3; D is unclear. Germline V gene data show CDR1 as MGHRA and CDR2 as YSYEKL. V lost 1 base and J lost 0, with 13 bases in between. CDR3 size: 17 residues. CDR3 sequence: CASSQVAASNSGNTIYF. CDR3 nucleotide sequence: TGCGCCAGCAGCCAAGTGGCAGCTAGCAACTCTGGAAACACCATATATTTT.

The chain couples TRBV5-4 to TRBJ2-7; weak D call: TRBD2 (6 bases). Germline CDR1 reads SGHNT; CDR2 reads YYREEE (reference sequence). Trimming pared 0 bases from V and 2 bases from J, leaving 15 bases between. The CDR3 spans 16 residues. Here the CDR3 DNA reads TGTGCCAGCAGCTTGGGTGGCGGCGGGGCCCCCTACGAGCAGTACTTC. It encodes CASSLGGGGAPYEQYF.

CDR3 DNA sequence: TGCGCCAGCAGCTTGGGTACTGGGGTGGGGGCACAGGGGAACACTGAAGCTTTCTTT. Translation: CASSLGTGVGAQGNTEAFF. J is TRBJ1-1 and V is TRBV5-1; D is possibly TRBD1 (6 bases). Germline CDR1 and CDR2: SGHRS and YFSETQ. The CDR3 is made up of 19 amino acids. V was trimmed by 0 bases and J by 1 base, leaving 22 bases between them.

The V and J genes are TRBV5-4 and TRBJ1-6; weak D call: TRBD1 (5 bases). CDR1 is SGHNT and CDR2 is YYREEE in the germline V gene (reference sequence). This CDR3 comprises 16 residues. V dropped 4 bases and J dropped 6 bases, with 17 bases sitting between them. The CDR3 coding sequence is TGTGCCAGCAGCCTTGACAGTGGCCAAACTAATTCACCCCTCCACTTT. Residues: CASSLDSGQTNSPLHF.

The V and J genes are TRBV5-1 and TRBJ2-2; possibly TRBD2 for D (6 bases). Trimming removed 0 bases at V and 1 base at J, with 10 bases between. The CDR3 consists of 16 residues. The germline CDR1 and CDR2 sequences are SGHRS and YFSETQ. Written as DNA, the CDR3 is TGCGCCAGCAGCTTGGTGGACTACCGGAACACCGGGGAGCTGTTTTTT. Amino acid sequence: CASSLVDYRNTGELFF.

The rearrangement links TRBV24-1 to TRBJ2-3, with 10 bases lining up with TRBD2. J gave up 4 bases and V 7 bases, and 10 bases lay outside the gene matches. The CDR3 totals 16 residues. Germline CDR1 is KGHDR and CDR2 is SFDVKD. The CDR3 nucleotides read TGTGCCACCAGCCTAAGCGGGAGGGCCGGAGCAGATACGCAGTATTTT. Amino acid sequence: CATSLSGRAGADTQYF.

The CDR3 sequence: CASSSLPGLAAEYSTDTQYF. CDR3 coding DNA: TGTGCCAGCAGCTCACTACCGGGACTAGCGGCCGAATATAGCACAGATACGCAGTATTTT. V usage is TRBV7-6 and J usage is TRBJ2-3; 11 bases line up with TRBD2. V gave up 4 bases and J gave up 0 bases; unmatched junction bases: 15. This CDR3 spans 20 amino acids. Looked up from germline, CDR1 is SGHVS and CDR2 is FNYEAQ. The full variable domain, rest sourced from reference TRBV7-6 and TRBJ2-3, is GAGVSQSPRYKVTKRGQDVALRCDPISGHVSLYWYRQALGQGPEFLTYFNYEAQQDKSGLPNDRFSAERPEGSISTLTIQRTEQRDSAMYRCASSSLPGLAAEYSTDTQYFGPGTRLTVL.

For this clone: Other DNA sequences from this sample encode an identical CDR3 as well. This chain links TRBV7-3 with TRBJ2-5, with 10 bases matching TRBD2. With 3 bases clipped from V and 5 bases from J, the junction kept 6 bases outside the gene matches. The CDR3 totals 15 residues. Germline loops: CDR1 SGHTA, CDR2 FQGTGA. The CDR3 here is CASSLGLAGAETQYF. DNA for the CDR3: TGTGCCAGCAGCTTGGGGCTAGCGGGAGCGGAGACCCAGTACTTC.

This chain connects TRBV11-3 to TRBJ2-5; 7 nucleotides agree with TRBD1. The V segment lost 4 bases and the J segment 5 bases; nucleotides outside the gene matches: 4. CDR3 length: 13 amino acids. Germline-derived CDR1 and CDR2 are SGHNT and YENEEA. CDR3 region: CASSSTGSETQYF. The DNA of the CDR3 is TGTGCCAGCAGCTCGACAGGGTCGGAGACCCAGTACTTC.